Below, 4 T cell receptor beta chains from the same sample are listed, as sequenced in a study of CD8+ T cells in alopecia areata. RNA was isolated and reverse transcribed to cDNA, the sequencing template. Assay: immunoSEQ multiplex PCR; the TCRdb copy retains only in-frame clones and omits some. Among around 97,000 clones, about 60% were seen once, and the ten largest hold 8% to 10%. The material sequenced was CD4+ T cells sorted from blood. These receptor sequences come from a human donor in good health.

V usage is TRBV6-1 and J usage is TRBJ2-5; no firm D call. From germline, CDR1 is MNHNS and CDR2 SASEGT. The V and J ends lost 4 bases and 5 bases respectively, with 11 bases between them. The CDR3 totals 13 residues. CDR3 DNA sequence: TGTGCCAGCAGTGTTACACCGAGGGAGACCCAGTACTTC. Translating gives CASSVTPRETQYF.

Ten or more counts support this clone. V is TRBV5-4 and J is TRBJ1-4; D perhaps matches TRBD1 (6 bases). Germline lookup yields CDR1 SGHNT and CDR2 YYREEE (reference sequence). The CDR3 is 16 amino acids. V was cut by 4 bases and J by 3 bases, with 16 bases left in between. CDR3 in DNA: TGTGCCAGCAGCCCCGGCCCGGGGGCAGCTAATGAAAAACTGTTTTTT. Amino acid sequence: CASSPGPGAANEKLFF.

This clone was found a few times. CDR3 DNA sequence: TGTGCCAGCAGCTTAATCGGTCGCAATGAGCAGTTCTTC. Protein sequence: CASSLIGRNEQFF. V is TRBV7-2 and J is TRBJ2-1, with no clear D. V lost 2 bases and J lost 6, with 8 bases in between. The germline CDR1 and CDR2 sequences are SGHTA and FQGNSA. CDR3 length: 13 residues.

This clone was observed a few times. V usage is TRBV10-3 and J usage is TRBJ2-1, with TRBD2 identical over 9 bases. The CDR3 totals 14 residues. Per germline, CDR1 ENHRY and CDR2 SYGVKD. V lost 6 bases and J lost 5; bases outside the gene matches: 5. The CDR3 DNA reads as TGTGCCATCAGGTCCAGCGGGGGGAACAATGAGCAGTTCTTC. Translated: CAIRSSGGNNEQFF.